This entry lists 6 T cell receptor beta chains sequenced from one sample in a study of blood T cell repertoires in COVID-19. Assay: immunoSEQ multiplex PCR; the TCRdb copy retains only in-frame clones and omits some. The sample carries over 250,000 clones, approximately 86% recorded once. Specimen: peripheral blood. These receptors came from a woman aged 70-85 years with COVID-19, enrolled during active disease.

J is TRBJ1-4 and V is TRBV29-1; possible D gene TRBD1, 5 bases. This CDR3 is 12 amino acids long. Trimming removed 3 bases from V and 8 bases from J, with 10 bases in between. The germline CDR1 and CDR2 sequences are SQVTM and ANQGSEA. CDR3 residues: CSVEGGEEKLFF. In DNA form, the CDR3 reads TGCAGCGTTGAGGGAGGGGAGGAAAAACTGTTTTTT. Looking up the rest from reference TRBV29-1 and TRBJ1-4 gives the full variable domain: SAVISQKPSRDICQRGTSLTIQCQVDSQVTMMFWYRQQPGQSLTLIATANQGSEATYESGFVIDKFPISRPNLTFSTLTVSNMSPEDSSIYLCSVEGGEEKLFFGSGTQLSVL.

The chain recombines TRBV6-2 or TRBV6-3 with TRBJ1-1; 8 positions match TRBD1. CDR1 and CDR2 (germline): MNHEY, SVGEGT. The CDR3 consists of 15 residues. V lost 5 bases and J lost 5; bases outside the gene matches: 10. Here the CDR3 DNA reads TGTGCCAGCAGTCCCGTGGACAGGGCATATACTGAAGCTTTCTTT. Translation gives CASSPVDRAYTEAFF.

The rearrangement joins TRBV19 to TRBJ1-4, with 7 bases matching TRBD1. CDR3 length: 14 residues. The germline V gene encodes CDR1 LNHDA and CDR2 SQIVND (reference sequence). J was trimmed by 4 bases and V by 5 bases; bases with no gene match: 4. CDR3 amino acids: CASSVRQGNEKLFF. The CDR3, as DNA: TGTGCCAGTAGTGTACGACAGGGTAATGAAAAACTGTTTTTT.

V usage is TRBV5-1 and J usage is TRBJ2-7, with 8 bases matching TRBD1. CDR3 length: 15 amino acids. With V trimmed by 3 bases and J by 1 base, 6 bases remained unmatched. Germline V CDR1 and CDR2: SGHRS, YFSETQ. CDR3 sequence (DNA): TGCGCCAGCAGCTCCCTAGGACAGGGATCCTACGAGCAGTACTTC. It translates to CASSSLGQGSYEQYF.

The rearrangement uses TRBV7-9 and TRBJ1-1; the match to TRBD1 covers 7 bases. The CDR3 loop spans 14 amino acids. Germline V gene sequence: CDR1 SEHNR, CDR2 FQNEAQ (reference sequence). V was clipped by 7 bases and J by 3 bases; unmatched bases: 8. This CDR3 is CASTGTDEDTEAFF. The CDR3 nucleotides are TGTGCCAGCACCGGGACAGACGAGGACACTGAAGCTTTCTTT.

The chain couples TRBV28 to TRBJ1-1; D might be TRBD1 (6 bases). Germline lookup yields CDR1 MDHEN and CDR2 SYDVKM. Trimming shortened V by 5 bases and J by 4 bases, and 8 bases separated the two germline ends. The CDR3 has 12 residues. The CDR3 DNA follows: TGTGCCAGCAGTGACAGGTCCACTGAAGCTTTCTTT. Amino acid sequence: CASSDRSTEAFF.